One TCR beta chain is described in this entry. Vbeta (60) and Jbeta (13) primers were used in the PCR. Clones were sequenced by immunoSEQ multiplex PCR, and TCRdb holds only the in-frame ones, with some missing. Of around 120,000 clones detected, about three quarters appear once; the ten largest clones hold around 3.5%. This CDR3 contains 14 residues. The V gene lost 4 bases and the J gene lost 11 bases, with 15 bases spanning the gap. Per germline, CDR1 SGHDN and CDR2 FVKESK. This entry comes from a study of cytomegalovirus exposure and HLA in healthy donors. This TCR was sampled from a man younger than 45 in good health and CMV-seronegative. The V call is TRBV14, the J call TRBJ2-6, with TRBD2 as a possible D gene (6 bases). The specimen sequenced was PBMCs. The DNA of the CDR3 is TGTGCCAGCAGCCCGGGACTTTCCCAATACGTCCTGACTTTC. Translation: CASSPGLSQYVLTF.